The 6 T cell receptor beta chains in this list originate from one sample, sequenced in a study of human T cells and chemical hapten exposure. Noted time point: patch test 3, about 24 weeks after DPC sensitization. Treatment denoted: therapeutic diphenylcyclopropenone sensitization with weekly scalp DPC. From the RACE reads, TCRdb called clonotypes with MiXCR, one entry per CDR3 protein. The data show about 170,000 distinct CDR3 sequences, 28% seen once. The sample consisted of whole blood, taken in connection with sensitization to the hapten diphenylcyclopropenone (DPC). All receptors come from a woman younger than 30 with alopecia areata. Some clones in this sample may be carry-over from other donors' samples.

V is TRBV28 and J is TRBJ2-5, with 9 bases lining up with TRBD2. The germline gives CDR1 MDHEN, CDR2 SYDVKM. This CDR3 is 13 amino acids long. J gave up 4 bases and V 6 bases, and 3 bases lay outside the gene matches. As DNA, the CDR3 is TGTGCCAGCAGGTCTAGCGGGACAGAGACCCAGTACTTC. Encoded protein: CASRSSGTETQYF.

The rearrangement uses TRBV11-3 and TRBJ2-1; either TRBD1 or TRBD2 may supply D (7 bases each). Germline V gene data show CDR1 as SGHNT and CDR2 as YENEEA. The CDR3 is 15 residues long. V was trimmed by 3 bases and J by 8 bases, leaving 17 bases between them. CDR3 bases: TGTGCCAGCAGCTTCAGGGGGGGCAAGGGCGATGAGCAGTTCTTC. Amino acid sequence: CASSFRGGKGDEQFF. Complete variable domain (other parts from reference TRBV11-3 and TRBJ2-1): EAGVVQSPRYKIIEKKQPVAFWCNPISGHNTLYWYLQNLGQGPELLIRYENEEAVDDSQLPKDRFSAERLKGVDSTLKIQPAELGDSAVYLCASSFRGGKGDEQFFGPGTRLTVL.

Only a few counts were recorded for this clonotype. In DNA, the CDR3 is TGCGCCAGCAGCCCCCCGTGGGACTGGGGTAACGAGCAGTACTTC. This gives the protein CASSPPWDWGNEQYF. The gene calls are TRBV5-1 and TRBJ2-7, with D maybe TRBD2 (6 bases). V lost 4 bases and J 5 bases, leaving 19 bases between the germline ends. Germline V gene lookup returns CDR1 SGHRS and CDR2 YFSETQ. This CDR3 is 15 amino acids long. Together with reference TRBV5-1 and TRBJ2-7, the CDR3 gives the full variable domain: KAGVTQTPRYLIKTRGQQVTLSCSPISGHRSVSWYQQTPGQGLQFLFEYFSETQRNKGNFPGRFSGRQFSNSRSEMNVSTLELGDSALYLCASSPPWDWGNEQYFGPGTRLTVT.

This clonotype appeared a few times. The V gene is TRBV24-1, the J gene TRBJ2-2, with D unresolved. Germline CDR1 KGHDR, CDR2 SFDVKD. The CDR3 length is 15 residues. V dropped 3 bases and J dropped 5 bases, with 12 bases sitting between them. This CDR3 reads CATSDEATETGELFF. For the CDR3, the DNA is TGTGCCACCAGTGATGAAGCGACTGAAACCGGGGAGCTGTTTTTT.

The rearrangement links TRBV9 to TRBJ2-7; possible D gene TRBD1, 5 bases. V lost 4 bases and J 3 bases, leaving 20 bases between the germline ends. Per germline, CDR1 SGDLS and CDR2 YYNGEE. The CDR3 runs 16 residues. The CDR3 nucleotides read TGTGCCAGCAGCCCTCAACCGCACAGGTCCTACTACGAGCAGTACTTC. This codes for CASSPQPHRSYYEQYF.

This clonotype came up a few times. The CDR3 bases are TGCAGCGTTCCTCATTTGGCCGACACTGAAGCTTTCTTT. Translated: CSVPHLADTEAFF. This sequence joins TRBV29-1 and TRBJ1-1; D remains ambiguous. The CDR3 contains 13 residues. Trimming took 5 bases from V and 3 from J, leaving 13 bases between them. CDR1 is SQVTM, CDR2 ANQGSEA, per germline.